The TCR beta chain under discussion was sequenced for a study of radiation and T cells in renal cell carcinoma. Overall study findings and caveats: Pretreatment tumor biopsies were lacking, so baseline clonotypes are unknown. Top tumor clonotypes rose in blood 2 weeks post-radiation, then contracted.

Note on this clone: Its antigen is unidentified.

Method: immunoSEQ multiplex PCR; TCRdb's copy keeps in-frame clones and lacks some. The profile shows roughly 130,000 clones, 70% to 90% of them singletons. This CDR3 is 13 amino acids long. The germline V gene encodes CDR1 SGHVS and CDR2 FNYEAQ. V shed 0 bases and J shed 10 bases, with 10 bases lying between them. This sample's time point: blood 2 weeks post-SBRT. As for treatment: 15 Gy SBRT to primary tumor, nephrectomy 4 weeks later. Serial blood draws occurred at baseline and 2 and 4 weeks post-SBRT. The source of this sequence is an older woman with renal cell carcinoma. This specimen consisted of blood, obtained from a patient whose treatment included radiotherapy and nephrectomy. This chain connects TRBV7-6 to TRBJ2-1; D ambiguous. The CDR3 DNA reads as TGTGCCAGCAGCTTAGCGGGTCTTAGAGAGCAGTTCTTC. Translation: CASSLAGLREQFF.